These 18 T cell receptor beta chains originate from one sample sequenced in a study of blood T cell repertoires in COVID-19. Measured with immunoSEQ multiplex PCR; TCRdb has only the in-frame clones, and not every one. Of roughly 200,000 clones listed, around 84% are singletons. The sample taken for sequencing was peripheral blood. These receptors all stem from an elderly woman with acute or convalescent COVID-19.

The sample holds a few counts of this clone. The chain joins TRBV5-6 to TRBJ1-2; a weak D match, TRBD1 (5 bases). From germline, CDR1 is SGHDT and CDR2 YYEEEE. The germline V and J ends were trimmed by 0 bases and 6 bases, with 9 bases remaining between them. This CDR3 spans 13 amino acids. In nucleotides, the CDR3 is TGTGCCAGCAGCTTGGTGGAGGGGAATGGCTACACCTTC. It is translated as CASSLVEGNGYTF.

The chain carries TRBV28 and TRBJ1-6; 9 bases are shared with TRBD1. Looked up from germline, CDR1 is MDHEN and CDR2 is SYDVKM. V was clipped by 0 bases and J by 9 bases; unmatched bases: 3. This CDR3 region has 15 residues. The DNA of the CDR3 is TGTGCCAGCAGTTTATGGGACAGGGGTAGTTCACCCCTCCACTTT. Translation gives CASSLWDRGSSPLHF.

The V and J genes are TRBV2 and TRBJ1-6, with unresolved D. Looked up from germline, CDR1 is SNHLY and CDR2 is FYNNEI. The CDR3 runs to 12 residues. V was shortened by 3 bases and J by 9 bases, with 6 bases between the two germline ends. The CDR3 nucleotides are TGTGCCAGCAGTGATTCACTTTCACCCCTCCACTTT. This sequence encodes CASSDSLSPLHF.

V is TRBV4-3 and J is TRBJ2-5; 13 nucleotides match TRBD2. The CDR3 has 16 residues. Germline assignment: CDR1 LGHNA and CDR2 YSLEER. V dropped 4 bases and J dropped 1; count of bases not matched to a gene: 3. The CDR3, as DNA: TGCGCCAGCAGCCTCCGGACTAGCGGGGGCCAAGAGACCCAGTACTTC. Protein: CASSLRTSGGQETQYF.

This clone was recorded once. The genes are TRBV29-1 and TRBJ2-7; D might be TRBD1 (6 bases). In germline, CDR1 is SQVTM, CDR2 ANQGSEA. The CDR3 is 12 residues long. The CDR3 is CSCTGTSYEQYF. DNA of the CDR3: TGCAGTTGCACAGGGACCTCCTACGAGCAGTACTTC.

This chain joins TRBV7-2 and TRBJ1-1; 7 bases agree with TRBD1. The J segment lost 8 bases and the V segment lost 0 bases, leaving 6 bases of the junction unmatched. The length of the CDR3 is 14 residues. CDR1 is SGHTA, CDR2 FQGNSA, per germline. For the CDR3, the DNA is TGTGCCAGCAGCTTAGCCCCTCGACAGGGAGAAGCTTTCTTT. Translated: CASSLAPRQGEAFF.

V is TRBV27 and J is TRBJ2-2; TRBD1 agrees at 8 bases. J gave up 3 bases and V 5 bases, and 8 bases lay outside the gene matches. The CDR3 runs 16 residues. In germline, CDR1 is MNHEY, CDR2 SMNVEV (reference sequence). The CDR3 coding sequence is TGTGCCAGCAGTGATCAGGGGGCGCCGGACACCGGGGAGCTGTTTTTT. It yields the protein CASSDQGAPDTGELFF.

CDR3 sequence: CARRWDTYNEQFF. CDR3 DNA: TGTGCCAGGAGATGGGACACCTACAATGAGCAGTTCTTC. The chain carries TRBV2 and TRBJ2-1; D is possibly TRBD1 (6 bases). CDR3 size: 13 residues. Trimming pared 9 bases from V and 2 bases from J, leaving 11 bases between. The germline gives CDR1 SNHLY, CDR2 FYNNEI.

This clone turned up a few times. V is TRBV9 and J is TRBJ2-5; D is uncertain. Trimming removed 3 bases from V and 5 bases from J, with 14 bases in between. CDR3 length: 14 residues. The germline CDR1 and CDR2 sequences are SGDLS and YYNGEE. Written as DNA, the CDR3 is TGTGCCAGCAGCGGCGATGCCCTCGGGGAGACCCAGTACTTC. This gives the protein CASSGDALGETQYF.

The rearrangement joins TRBV19 to TRBJ2-7, with a tentative D call TRBD1 (6 bases). From germline, CDR1 is LNHDA and CDR2 SQIVND (reference sequence). This CDR3 is built from 14 residues. With 2 bases removed from V and 2 bases from J, the gap between germline ends came to 10 bases. CDR3: CASSIQGWTYEQYF. DNA of the CDR3: TGTGCCAGTAGTATACAGGGGTGGACCTACGAGCAGTACTTC.

The chain has TRBV7-9 and TRBJ1-5; TRBD1 aligns across 8 bases. Trimming cost V 1 base and J 3 bases; bases outside gene matches: 2. The CDR3 length is 15 residues. Looked up from germline, CDR1 is SEHNR and CDR2 is FQNEAQ (reference sequence). CDR3 protein: CASSLGTGFNQPQHF. The CDR3 DNA sequence: TGTGCCAGCAGCTTAGGGACAGGGTTCAATCAGCCCCAGCATTTT.

CDR3 region: CASSYVARGLYEQYF. In DNA form, the CDR3 reads TGTGCCAGCAGTTATGTGGCTAGGGGACTCTACGAGCAGTACTTC. The chain combines TRBV6-5 with TRBJ2-7; possible D gene TRBD2, 6 bases. V was trimmed by 3 bases and J by 3 bases, leaving 15 bases between them. From germline, CDR1 is MNHEY and CDR2 SVGAGI. The CDR3 covers 15 residues.

To note about this clone: The sample has other DNA sequences that encode this CDR3 too. CDR3 in DNA: TGTGCCAGCACCGTCGGGGGCCAAGAGACCCAGTACTTC. Translation gives CASTVGGQETQYF. The chain joins TRBV28 to TRBJ2-5; tentative D call: TRBD2 (6 bases). The germline V gene encodes CDR1 MDHEN and CDR2 SYDVKM. Trimming took 7 bases from V and 1 from J, leaving 10 bases between them. The length of the CDR3 is 13 residues.

The chain employs TRBV2 and TRBJ2-2; maybe TRBD2 (6 bases). Germline V CDR1 and CDR2: SNHLY, FYNNEI. This CDR3 spans 18 amino acids. V was shortened by 1 base and J by 0 bases, with 15 bases between the two germline ends. CDR3 region: CASSEVGLARSNTGELFF. DNA of the CDR3: TGTGCCAGCAGTGAAGTAGGGCTAGCGCGATCGAACACCGGGGAGCTGTTTTTT.

This chain uses TRBV29-1 with TRBJ1-3; possibly TRBD1 for D (5 bases). This CDR3 has 13 amino acids. Trimming stripped 4 bases from V and 4 bases from J, with 11 bases between. From germline, CDR1 is SQVTM and CDR2 ANQGSEA. CDR3 DNA: TGCAGCGTTGTTCCTGGGGCCGGAAACACCATATATTTT. Encoded protein: CSVVPGAGNTIYF.

The genes are TRBV29-1 and TRBJ2-4; 7 bases line up with TRBD2. Germline assignment: CDR1 SQVTM and CDR2 ANQGSEA. V was clipped by 4 bases and J by 9 bases; unmatched bases: 12. CDR3 length equals 14 residues. CDR3 protein: CSVGAGPVGRIQYF. The DNA for the CDR3 is TGCAGCGTTGGAGCGGGGCCCGTCGGTCGCATTCAGTACTTC.

This clone came up once. The gene calls are TRBV10-3 and TRBJ2-2; the match to TRBD2 covers 8 bases. Germline-derived CDR1 and CDR2 are ENHRY and SYGVKD. The CDR3 has 14 amino acids. With V trimmed by 11 bases and J by 8 bases, 13 bases remained unmatched. For the CDR3, the DNA is TGTGCCGTCCTCCGAATAGCGGGAACGGGGGAGCTGTTTTTT. Amino acid sequence: CAVLRIAGTGELFF.

This clone turned up a few times. The chain is built from TRBV21-1 and TRBJ2-4; TRBD1 reflects the table's D call only, with no check against the DNA. TRBV21-1 is a pseudogene. The CDR3 is 17 residues long. CDR3 bases: TGTGCCAGCACCAAAGGGGAGGACAGGGGGTCCAAAAACATTCAGTACTTC. Protein: CASTKGEDRGSKNIQYF.